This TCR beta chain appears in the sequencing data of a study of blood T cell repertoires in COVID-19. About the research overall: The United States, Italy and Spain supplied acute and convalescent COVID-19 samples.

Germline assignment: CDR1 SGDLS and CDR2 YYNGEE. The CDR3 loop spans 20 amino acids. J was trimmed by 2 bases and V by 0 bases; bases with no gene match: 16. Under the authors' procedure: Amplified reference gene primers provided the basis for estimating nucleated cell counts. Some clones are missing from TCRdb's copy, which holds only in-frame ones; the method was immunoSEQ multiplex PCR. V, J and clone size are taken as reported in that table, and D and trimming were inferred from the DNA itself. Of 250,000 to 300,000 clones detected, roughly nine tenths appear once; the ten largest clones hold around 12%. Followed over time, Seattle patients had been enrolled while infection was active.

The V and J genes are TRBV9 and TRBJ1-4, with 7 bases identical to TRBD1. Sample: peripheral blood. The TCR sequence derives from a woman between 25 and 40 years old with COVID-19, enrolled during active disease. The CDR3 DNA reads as TGTGCCAGCAGCGTAGAACTTAGGGGCAGGGGGATGAGCACTAATGAAAAACTGTTTTTT. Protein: CASSVELRGRGMSTNEKLFF.